The present TCR beta chain was sequenced within a study of T-cell reconstitution after alpha-beta-depleted transplantation in children. Trimming cost V 3 bases and J 11 bases, with 14 bases left between them. The CDR3 is 13 amino acids. CDR1 and CDR2 from the germline V gene are SGHTA and FQGTGA. Unique molecular identifiers were incorporated when the TCRbeta library was constructed. TCRdb reanalysed the PCR reads using MiXCR and keeps one entry per CDR3 protein. The data contain approximately 510,000 distinct CDR3 sequences, around 18% of them singletons. This TCR was recovered from a human donor who donated a stem cell graft to a child with acute lymphoblastic leukemia. The sequences come from PBMCs from the stem cell graft donor, collected from the stem cell graft. The rearrangement joins TRBV7-3 to TRBJ2-1, with D unclear. CDR3 DNA: TGTGCCAGCAGCTTTGAAGGGCAGTGGCAGCAGTTCTTC. Residues: CASSFEGQWQQFF.